Only one count was recorded for the clone carrying this T cell receptor (beta chain). Its target is not known. Mismatch with germline at one junction end may stem from a read error. The length of the CDR3 is 14 residues. Germline V CDR1 and CDR2: MNHEY, SVGAGI. This entry is derived from a study of vaccination and CD4 T cells after COVID-19. Findings of the study overall: For convalescent patients, 304 of the 307 vaccine-specific clones analyzed were classified as spike mono-reactive.

Regarding treatment: roughly nine-day PBMC culture with coronavirus spike peptide pools or control peptides (ViraFEST assay). ViraFEST used peptide pools to expand antigen-specific T cells and subsequently sequenced their TCRs. With the Oncomine TCR Beta short-read assay, DNA from cultured CD4+ T cells was sequenced. From the PCR reads, TCRdb called clonotypes with MiXCR, one entry per CDR3 protein. The table shows 20,000 to 25,000 distinct CDR3 sequences, with roughly 45% occurring only once. V is TRBV6-5 and J is TRBJ1-2; 7 bases align to TRBD1. The sample was CD4+ T cells from blood, cultured in vitro. The source of this sequence is a human donor who had recovered from COVID-19. In nucleotides, the CDR3 is TGTGCCAGCAGTTGGGGACAGCCTAACTATGGCCACACCTTC. Encoded protein: CASSWGQPNYGHTF.